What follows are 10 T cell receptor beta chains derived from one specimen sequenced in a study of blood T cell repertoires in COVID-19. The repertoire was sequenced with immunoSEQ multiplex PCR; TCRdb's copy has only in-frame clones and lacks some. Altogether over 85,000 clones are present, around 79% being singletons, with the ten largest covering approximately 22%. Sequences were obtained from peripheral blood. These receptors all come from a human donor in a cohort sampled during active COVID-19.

The CDR3 DNA reads as TGTGCCAGCAGTTTAGCCCCCGGAGCGAACAATGAGCAGTTCTTC. Protein product: CASSLAPGANNEQFF. This chain links TRBV27 with TRBJ2-1, with D unresolved. Deletions cut 2 bases from V and 5 bases from J, with 13 bases between. Germline V CDR1 and CDR2: MNHEY, SMNVEV (reference sequence). The CDR3 contains 15 residues.

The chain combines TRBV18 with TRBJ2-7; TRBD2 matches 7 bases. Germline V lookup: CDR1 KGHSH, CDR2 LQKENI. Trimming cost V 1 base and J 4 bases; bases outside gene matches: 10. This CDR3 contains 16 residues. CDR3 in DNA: TGTGCCAGCTCACCACGGCGGGGGAACGGTCTGTACGAGCAGTACTTC. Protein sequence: CASSPRRGNGLYEQYF. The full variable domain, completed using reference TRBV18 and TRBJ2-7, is NAGVMQNPRHLVRRRGQEARLRCSPMKGHSHVYWYRQLPEEGLKFMVYLQKENIIDESGMPKERFSAEFPKEGPSILRIQQVVRGDSAAYFCASSPRRGNGLYEQYFGPGTRLTVT.

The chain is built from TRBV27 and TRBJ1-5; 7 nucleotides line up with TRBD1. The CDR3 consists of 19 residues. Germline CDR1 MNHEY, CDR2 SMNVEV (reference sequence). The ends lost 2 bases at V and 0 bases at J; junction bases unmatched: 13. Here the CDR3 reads CASSLQDRVPEYSNQPQHF. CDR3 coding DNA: TGTGCCAGCAGTTTACAAGACAGGGTTCCAGAATATAGCAATCAGCCCCAGCATTTT.

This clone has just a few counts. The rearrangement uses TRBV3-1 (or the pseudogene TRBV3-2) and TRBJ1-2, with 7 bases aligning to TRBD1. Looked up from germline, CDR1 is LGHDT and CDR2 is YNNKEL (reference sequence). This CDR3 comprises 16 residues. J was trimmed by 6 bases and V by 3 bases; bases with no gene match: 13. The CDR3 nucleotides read TGTGCCAGCAGCCAGAGAGGGGGCTCGGCTAATCATGGCTACACCTTC. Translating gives CASSQRGGSANHGYTF.

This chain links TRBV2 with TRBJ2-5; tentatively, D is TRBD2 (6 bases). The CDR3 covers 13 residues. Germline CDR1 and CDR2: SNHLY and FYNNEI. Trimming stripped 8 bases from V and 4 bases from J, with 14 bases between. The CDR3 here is CASSGLGGETQYF. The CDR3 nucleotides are TGTGCCAGCTCGGGACTCGGGGGAGAGACCCAGTACTTC. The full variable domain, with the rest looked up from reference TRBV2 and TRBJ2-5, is EPEVTQTPSHQVTQMGQEVILRCVPISNHLYFYWYRQILGQKVEFLVSFYNNEISEKSEIFDDQFSVERPDGSNFTLKIRSTKLEDSAMYFCASSGLGGETQYFGPGTRLLVL.

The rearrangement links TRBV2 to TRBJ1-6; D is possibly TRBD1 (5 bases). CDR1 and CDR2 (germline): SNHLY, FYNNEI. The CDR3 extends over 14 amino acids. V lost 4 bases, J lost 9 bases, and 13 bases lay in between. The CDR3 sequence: CASSVENRGSPLHF. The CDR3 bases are TGTGCCAGCAGTGTGGAAAATAGGGGTTCACCCCTCCACTTT.

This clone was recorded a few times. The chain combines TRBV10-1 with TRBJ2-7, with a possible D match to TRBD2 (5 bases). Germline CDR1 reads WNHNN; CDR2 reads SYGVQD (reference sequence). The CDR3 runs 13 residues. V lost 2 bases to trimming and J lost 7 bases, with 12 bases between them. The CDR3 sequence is CASSENLAREQYF. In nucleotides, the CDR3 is TGCGCCAGCAGTGAGAATCTAGCCCGGGAGCAGTACTTC.

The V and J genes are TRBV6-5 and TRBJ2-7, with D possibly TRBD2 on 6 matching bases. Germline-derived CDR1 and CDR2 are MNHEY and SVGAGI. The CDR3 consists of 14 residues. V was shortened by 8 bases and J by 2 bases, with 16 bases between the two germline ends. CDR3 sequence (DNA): TGTGCCAGCCCGCCGGACGGACTACCCTACGAGCAGTACTTC. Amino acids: CASPPDGLPYEQYF.

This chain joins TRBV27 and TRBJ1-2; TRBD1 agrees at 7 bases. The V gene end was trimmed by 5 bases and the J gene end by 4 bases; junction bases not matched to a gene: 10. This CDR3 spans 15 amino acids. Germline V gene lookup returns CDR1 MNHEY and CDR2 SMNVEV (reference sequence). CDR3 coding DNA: TGTGCCAGCAGTCAGGGACAGTCGACCCTCTATGGCTACACCTTC. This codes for CASSQGQSTLYGYTF.

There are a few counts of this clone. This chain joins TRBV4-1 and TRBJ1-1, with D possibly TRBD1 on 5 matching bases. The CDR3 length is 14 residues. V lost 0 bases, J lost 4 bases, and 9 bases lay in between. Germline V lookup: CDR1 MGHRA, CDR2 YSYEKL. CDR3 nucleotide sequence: TGCGCCAGCAGCCAAGAAGGCAGGGCCACTGAAGCTTTCTTT. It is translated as CASSQEGRATEAFF.